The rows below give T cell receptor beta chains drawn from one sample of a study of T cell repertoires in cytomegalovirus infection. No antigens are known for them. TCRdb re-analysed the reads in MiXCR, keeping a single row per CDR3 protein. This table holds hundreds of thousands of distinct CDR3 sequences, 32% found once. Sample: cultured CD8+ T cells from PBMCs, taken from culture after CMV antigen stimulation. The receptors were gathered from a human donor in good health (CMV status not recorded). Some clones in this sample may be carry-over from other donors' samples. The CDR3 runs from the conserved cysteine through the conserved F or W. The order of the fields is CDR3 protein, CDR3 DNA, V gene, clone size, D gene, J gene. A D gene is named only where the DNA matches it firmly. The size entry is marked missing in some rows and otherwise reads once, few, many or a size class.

CASTVTGGSTEAFF | TGTGCCAGTACCGTTACAGGGGGAAGCACTGAAGCTTTCTTT | TRBV19 | NA | TRBD1 | TRBJ1-1
CASSTRPDTQYF | TGTGCCAGCAGCACCAGACCAGATACGCAGTATTTT | TRBV7-9 | NA | NA | TRBJ2-3
CASSRGLASGNNEQFF | TGCGCCAGCAGCCGAGGACTAGCAAGTGGAAACAATGAGCAGTTCTTC | TRBV4-1 | few | TRBD2 | TRBJ2-1
CASSPDRNFFDYGYTF | TGTGCCAGCTCACCGGACAGGAACTTTTTTGACTATGGCTACACCTTC | TRBV18 | few | TRBD1 | TRBJ1-2
CASSLRGSPSYEQYF | TGTGCCAGCAGTTTAAGGGGATCCCCCTCCTACGAGCAGTACTTC | TRBV27 | few | NA | TRBJ2-7
CASSLVDRTIGELFF | TGTGCCAGCAGTTTAGTGGACAGGACAATCGGGGAGCTGTTTTTT | TRBV12-3/TRBV12-4 | NA | TRBD1 | TRBJ2-2
CASSIDGGKNTEAFF | TGTGCCAGTAGTATAGATGGGGGAAAGAACACTGAAGCTTTCTTT | TRBV19 | few | NA | TRBJ1-1
CASSPFRDRVDQPQHF | TGTGCCAGCAGCCCCTTCCGGGACAGGGTAGATCAGCCCCAGCATTTT | TRBV12-3/TRBV12-4 | few | TRBD1 | TRBJ1-5
CASSYSGLEEIDTQYF | TGTGCCAGCAGTTACTCGGGACTAGAGGAAATAGATACGCAGTATTTT | TRBV6-6 | few | TRBD2 | TRBJ2-3
CAISAQGELFF | TGTGCCATCAGTGCCCAAGGAGAGCTGTTTTTT | TRBV10-3 | NA | NA | TRBJ2-2
CASSQDVGAGVYSNQPQHF | TGCGCCAGCAGCCAAGATGTCGGGGCAGGGGTATATAGCAATCAGCCCCAGCATTTT | TRBV4-3 | many | NA | TRBJ1-5
CASSYSSSNQETQYF | TGTGCCAGCAGTTACTCCTCCAGCAACCAAGAGACCCAGTACTTC | TRBV6-2/TRBV6-3 | few | NA | TRBJ2-5
CASSQDPLAADTQYF | TGTGCCAGCAGCCAAGATCCGCTAGCCGCAGATACGCAGTATTTT | TRBV4-2 | NA | NA | TRBJ2-3
CASSFRGSTDMQYF | TGTGCCAGCAGCTTCAGGGGTAGCACAGATATGCAGTATTTT | TRBV7-8 | NA | NA | TRBJ2-3
CASRNRGDQTQYF | TGTGCCAGCAGGAATCGGGGTGATCAGACCCAGTACTTC | TRBV5-4 | NA | NA | TRBJ2-5
CASRGGGELFF | TGTGCTTCCCGAGGAGGCGGGGAGCTGTTTTTT | TRBV12-3/TRBV12-4 | NA | NA | TRBJ2-2
CASSLGGSSPLHF | TGTGCCAGCAGTTTAGGCGGGAGTTCACCCCTCCACTTT | TRBV27 | few | NA | TRBJ1-6
CASSSGTGNEQFF | TGTGCCAGCAGTTCCGGGACAGGGAATGAGCAGTTCTTC | TRBV27 | NA | TRBD1 | TRBJ2-1
CASGFSVGEAFF | TGTGCTAGTGGTTTTTCGGTTGGTGAAGCTTTCTTT | TRBV12-5 | few | NA | TRBJ1-1
CASSAGLNHNEQFF | TGTGCCAGCAGCGCGGGACTAAACCACAATGAGCAGTTCTTC | TRBV7-3 | NA | TRBD2 | TRBJ2-1
CASSLGNNRPQETQYF | TGTGCCAGCAGCTTAGGAAACAACCGACCGCAAGAGACCCAGTACTTC | TRBV7-9 | once | NA | TRBJ2-5
CASSQGIGPGETQYF | TGTGCCAGCAGCCAAGGGATCGGGCCGGGAGAGACCCAGTACTTC | TRBV14 | once | NA | TRBJ2-5
CASSLRQPPHEQYF | TGTGCCAGCAGTTTACGCCAGCCGCCCCACGAGCAGTACTTC | TRBV28 | NA | NA | TRBJ2-7
CASSPRGGLAGGSPYNEQFF | TGTGCCAGCAGCCCACGAGGGGGACTAGCGGGGGGGTCGCCCTACAATGAGCAGTTCTTC | TRBV7-3 | once | TRBD2 | TRBJ2-1
CASSLGGQLAKNIQYF | TGTGCCAGCAGCTTAGGGGGACAGCTAGCCAAAAACATTCAGTACTTC | TRBV7-8 | many | TRBD1 | TRBJ2-4
CASSPGQGGQTQYF | TGTGCCAGCAGCCCGGGACAGGGGGGGCAGACCCAGTACTTC | TRBV7-3 | few | TRBD1 | TRBJ2-5